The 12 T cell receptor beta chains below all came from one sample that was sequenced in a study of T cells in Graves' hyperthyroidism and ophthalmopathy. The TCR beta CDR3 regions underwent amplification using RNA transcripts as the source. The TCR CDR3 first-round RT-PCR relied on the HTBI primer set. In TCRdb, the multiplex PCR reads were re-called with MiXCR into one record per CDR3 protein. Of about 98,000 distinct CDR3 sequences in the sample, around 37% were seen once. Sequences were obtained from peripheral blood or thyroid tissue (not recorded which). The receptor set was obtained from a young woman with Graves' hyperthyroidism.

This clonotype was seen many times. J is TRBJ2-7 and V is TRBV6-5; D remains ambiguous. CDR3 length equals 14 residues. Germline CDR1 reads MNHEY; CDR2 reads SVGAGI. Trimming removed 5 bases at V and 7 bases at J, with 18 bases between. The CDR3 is CASSTGGQLGEQYF. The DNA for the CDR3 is TGTGCCAGCAGTACCGGTGGGCAATTGGGGGAGCAGTACTTC.

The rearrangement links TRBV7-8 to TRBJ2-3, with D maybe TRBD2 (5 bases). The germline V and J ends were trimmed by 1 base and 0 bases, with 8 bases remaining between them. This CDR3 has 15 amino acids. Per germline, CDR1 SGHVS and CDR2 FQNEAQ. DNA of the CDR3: TGTGCCAGCAGCTTAGGTAGAGGGAGCACAGATACGCAGTATTTT. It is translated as CASSLGRGSTDTQYF.

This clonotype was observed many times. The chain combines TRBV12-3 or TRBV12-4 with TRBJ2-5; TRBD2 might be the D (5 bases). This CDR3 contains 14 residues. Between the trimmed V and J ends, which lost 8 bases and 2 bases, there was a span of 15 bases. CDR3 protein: CASSHGGRQETQYF. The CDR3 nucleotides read TGTGCCAGCTCGCATGGAGGCAGGCAAGAGACCCAGTACTTC.

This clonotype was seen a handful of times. The CDR3 spells CAWSVRLLAAGVYEQYF. CDR3 coding DNA: TGTGCCTGGAGTGTACGCCTCCTTGCAGCGGGAGTCTACGAGCAGTACTTC. The chain recombines TRBV2 with TRBJ2-7, with 8 bases fitting TRBD2. The CDR3 has 17 amino acids. Germline V gives CDR1 SNHLY, CDR2 FYNNEI. Trimming removed 11 bases from V and 3 bases from J; junction bases left unmatched: 21.

The DNA of the CDR3 is TGTGCCAGCAGGACGGGGGGCACTGAAGCTTTCTTT. It translates to CASRTGGTEAFF. This chain uses TRBV2 with TRBJ1-1, with a weak D call TRBD1 (5 bases). The V gene's germline CDR1 is SNHLY and CDR2 FYNNEI. The ends were cut back, 6 bases at V and 4 bases at J, with 9 bases in the middle. This CDR3 is built from 12 residues.

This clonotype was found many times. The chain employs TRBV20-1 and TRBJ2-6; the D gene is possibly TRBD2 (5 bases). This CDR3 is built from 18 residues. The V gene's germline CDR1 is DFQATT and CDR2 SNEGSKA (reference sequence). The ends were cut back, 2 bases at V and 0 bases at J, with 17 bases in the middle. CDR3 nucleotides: TGCAGTGCTAGAAACCCCGCCGTGAGGGACTCTGGGGCCAACGTCCTGACTTTC. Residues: CSARNPAVRDSGANVLTF.

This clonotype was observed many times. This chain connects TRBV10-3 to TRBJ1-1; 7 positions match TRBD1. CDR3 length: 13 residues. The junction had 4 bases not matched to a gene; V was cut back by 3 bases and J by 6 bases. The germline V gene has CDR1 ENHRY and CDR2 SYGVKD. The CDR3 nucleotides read TGTGCCATCAGTGAAATTGGGACAGCTGAAGCTTTCTTT. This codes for CAISEIGTAEAFF.

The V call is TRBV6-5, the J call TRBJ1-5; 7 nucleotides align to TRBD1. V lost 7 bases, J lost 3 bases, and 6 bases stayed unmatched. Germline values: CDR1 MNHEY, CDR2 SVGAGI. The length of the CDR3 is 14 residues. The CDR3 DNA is TGTGCCAGCACTGGCAGGGGGAACAATCAGCCCCAGCATTTT. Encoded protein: CASTGRGNNQPQHF.

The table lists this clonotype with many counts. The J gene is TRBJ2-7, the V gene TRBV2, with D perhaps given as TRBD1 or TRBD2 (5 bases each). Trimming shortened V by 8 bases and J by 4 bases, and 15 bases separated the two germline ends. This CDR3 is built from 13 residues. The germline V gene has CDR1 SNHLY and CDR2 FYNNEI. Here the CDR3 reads CASAGTDAYEQYF. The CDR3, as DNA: TGTGCCAGCGCCGGGACGGATGCTTACGAGCAGTACTTC.

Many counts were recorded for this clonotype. CDR3: CASRPGQGIQPQHF. The CDR3, as DNA: TGTGCCAGTAGGCCGGGACAGGGGATTCAGCCCCAGCATTTT. V and J are TRBV19 and TRBJ1-5, with 10 bases identical to TRBD1. The CDR3 spans 14 residues. V shed 6 bases, J shed 6 bases, and the junction held 5 bases outside the gene matches. Looked up from germline, CDR1 is LNHDA and CDR2 is SQIVND (reference sequence).

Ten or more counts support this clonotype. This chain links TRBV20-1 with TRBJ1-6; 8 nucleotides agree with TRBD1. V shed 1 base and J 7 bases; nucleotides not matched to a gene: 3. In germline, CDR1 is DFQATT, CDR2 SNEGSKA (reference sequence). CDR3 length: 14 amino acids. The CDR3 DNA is TGCAGTGCTAGAGGGGGACAGGCGAATTCACCCCTCCACTTT. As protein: CSARGGQANSPLHF.

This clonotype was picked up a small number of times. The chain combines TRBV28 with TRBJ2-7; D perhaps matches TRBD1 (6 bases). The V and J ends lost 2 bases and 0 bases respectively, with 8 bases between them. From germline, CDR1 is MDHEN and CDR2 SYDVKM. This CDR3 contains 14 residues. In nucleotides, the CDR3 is TGTGCCAGCAGTTTACTGGGGGCCTCCTACGAGCAGTACTTC. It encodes CASSLLGASYEQYF.